Here is one TCR beta chain with its context. Clones were sequenced by immunoSEQ multiplex PCR, and TCRdb holds only the in-frame ones, with some missing. The sample yields fewer than 250,000 clones, around 81% seen once. The V end lost 1 base, the J end lost 0 bases, and 7 bases lay between the germline ends. The CDR3 has 15 residues. The germline gives CDR1 KGHSH, CDR2 LQKENI. The data originate from a study of blood T cell repertoires in COVID-19. Background on the study: There were acute and convalescent COVID-19 samples, and they came from the United States, Italy and Spain.

The chain couples TRBV18 to TRBJ1-3, with D uncertain. This sequence originates from a woman in her thirties or forties with acute COVID-19. The source material was PBMCs or T cells enriched from blood (not recorded which). DNA of the CDR3: TGTGCCAGCTCACCACTTTCGAGCTCTGGAAACACCATATATTTT. Translated, it gives CASSPLSSSGNTIYF.